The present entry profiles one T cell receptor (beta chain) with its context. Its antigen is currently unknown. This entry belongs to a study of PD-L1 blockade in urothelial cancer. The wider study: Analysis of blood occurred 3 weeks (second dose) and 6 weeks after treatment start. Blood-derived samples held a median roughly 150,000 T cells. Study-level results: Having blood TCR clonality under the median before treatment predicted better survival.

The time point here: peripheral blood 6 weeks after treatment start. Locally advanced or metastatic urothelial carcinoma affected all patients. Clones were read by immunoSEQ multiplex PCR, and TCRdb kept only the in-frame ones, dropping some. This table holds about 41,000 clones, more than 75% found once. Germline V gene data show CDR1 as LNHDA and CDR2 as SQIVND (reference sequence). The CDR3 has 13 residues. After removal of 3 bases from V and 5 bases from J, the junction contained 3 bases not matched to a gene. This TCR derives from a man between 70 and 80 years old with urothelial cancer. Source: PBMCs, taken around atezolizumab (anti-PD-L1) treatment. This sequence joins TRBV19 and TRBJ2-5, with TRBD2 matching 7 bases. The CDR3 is CASSMGRVETQYF. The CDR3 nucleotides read TGTGCCAGTAGTATGGGGAGGGTCGAGACCCAGTACTTC.